This is a list of T cell receptor beta chains from one sample in a study of T cell responses to AZD1222 COVID-19 vaccine. Sequencing was performed with immunoSEQ multiplex PCR; in TCRdb, only in-frame clones are kept and a portion is missing. Of 80,000 or so clones listed, 70% to 90% are singletons. Sequences were derived from peripheral blood, sampled on day 0 of MenACWY control vaccination. These receptors all come from an adult in good health. The CDR3 runs from the conserved cysteine through the conserved F or W. The D gene is left open where the match is weak.

>TRBV19|NA|TRBJ1-3
CASTREPGNTIYF
TGTGCCAGTACAAGGGAGCCTGGAAACACCATATATTTT
>TRBV5-1|NA|TRBJ1-5
CASSLEGFSNQPQHF
TGCGCCAGCAGCTTGGAAGGGTTTAGCAATCAGCCCCAGCATTTT
>TRBV28|NA|TRBJ2-7
CASKDEVTGGEQYF
TGTGCCAGCAAAGATGAGGTTACGGGCGGTGAGCAGTACTTC
>TRBV30|TRBD1|TRBJ1-5
CAWSVGQGRNQPQHF
TGTGCCTGGAGTGTCGGACAGGGGCGTAATCAGCCCCAGCATTTT
>TRBV9|NA|TRBJ1-2
CASSLGQNYGYTF
TGTGCCAGCAGCCTAGGGCAGAACTATGGCTACACCTTC
>TRBV4-3|TRBD1|TRBJ2-7
CASSQDLSGGVSYEQYF
TGCGCCAGCAGCCAAGATCTTTCAGGGGGCGTCAGTTACGAGCAGTACTTC
>TRBV3-1/TRBV3-2|NA|TRBJ2-7
CASSQAPGPYEQYF
TGTGCCAGCAGCCAAGCCCCAGGGCCCTACGAGCAGTACTTC
>TRBV4-3|NA|TRBJ1-5
CASSQGPNQPQHF
TGCGCCAGCAGCCAGGGACCAAATCAGCCCCAGCATTTT
>TRBV7-8|NA|TRBJ2-3
CASSARDFSLGTQYF
TGTGCCAGCAGCGCCCGGGACTTTAGTTTGGGTACGCAGTATTTT
>TRBV11-3|TRBD2|TRBJ2-5
CASSSLAGGEETQYF
TGTGCCAGCAGCTCCCTAGCGGGGGGTGAAGAGACCCAGTACTTC
>TRBV30|NA|TRBJ1-5
CAWSGGYVQPQHF
TGTGCCTGGAGTGGAGGTTACGTTCAGCCCCAGCATTTT
>TRBV7-3|TRBD1|TRBJ2-1
CASRRDRGDDEQFF
TGTGCCAGCAGACGGGACAGGGGAGACGATGAGCAGTTCTTC